This T cell receptor beta chain comes out of a study of T-cell reconstitution after alpha-beta-depleted transplantation in children. Study-level results: Expanded graft clones numbering several hundred reportedly gave rise to alpha-beta T cells about two months after transplant.

Unique molecular identifiers were used in preparing the TCRbeta library. TCRdb fed the PCR reads into MiXCR, producing one record per CDR3 protein. The repertoire holds around 420,000 distinct CDR3 sequences, with 15% to 20% as singletons. Looked up from germline, CDR1 is SGHDN and CDR2 is FVKESK. Trimming removed 3 bases at V and 3 bases at J, with 12 bases between. The CDR3 has 15 amino acids. In this sample, this clonotype turned up a few times. Its antigen is still unknown. The material was PBMCs, mostly from graft donor cells, obtained 360 days after TCRalphabeta/CD19-depleted stem cell transplant. This chain joins TRBV14 and TRBJ2-1; D unclear. The TCR originated in a boy under three years old who had a stem cell transplant for Wiskott-Aldrich syndrome, so the T cells may come from the graft donor. As DNA, the CDR3 is TGTGCCAGCAGCCAGGACCTCCCAGGCTACAATGAGCAGTTCTTC. It translates to CASSQDLPGYNEQFF.